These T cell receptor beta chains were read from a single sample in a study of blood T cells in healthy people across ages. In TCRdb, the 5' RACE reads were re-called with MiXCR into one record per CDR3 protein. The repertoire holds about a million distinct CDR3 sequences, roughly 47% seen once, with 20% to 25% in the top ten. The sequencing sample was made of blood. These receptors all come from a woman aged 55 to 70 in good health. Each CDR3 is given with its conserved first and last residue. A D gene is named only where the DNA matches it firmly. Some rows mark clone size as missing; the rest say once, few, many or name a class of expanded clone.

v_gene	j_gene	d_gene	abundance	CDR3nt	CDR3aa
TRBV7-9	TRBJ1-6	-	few	TGTGCCAGTGAGCTTTATAGGGACCCACGTTCACCCCTCCACTTT	CASELYRDPRSPLHF
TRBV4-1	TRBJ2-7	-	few	TGCGCCAGCAGCCAACCGGGGACTGGTAAATACGAGCAGTACTTC	CASSQPGTGKYEQYF
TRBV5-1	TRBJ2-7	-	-	TGCGCCAGCAGCCTAAAACCTGGACCGAACCGTGCATACGAGCAGTACTTC	CASSLKPGPNRAYEQYF
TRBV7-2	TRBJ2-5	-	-	TGTGCCAGCAGCTTGGCCAGGACTAAAGAGACCCAGTACTTC	CASSLARTKETQYF
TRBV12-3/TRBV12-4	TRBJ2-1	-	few	TGTGCCAGCAGTCCCTTCGGCTCCTACAATGAGCAGTTCTTC	CASSPFGSYNEQFF
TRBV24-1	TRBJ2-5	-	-	TGTGCCACCAGTGATCCGACCCCCGGGAAGGAGACCCAGTACTTC	CATSDPTPGKETQYF
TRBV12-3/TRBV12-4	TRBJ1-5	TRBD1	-	TGTGCCAGCAGTGCCGGACAGGGACGGAGGGGCAATCAGCCCCAGCATTTT	CASSAGQGRRGNQPQHF
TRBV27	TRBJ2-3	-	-	TGTGCCAGCAGGAGCCACGGGGTTGGAGATACGCAGTATTTT	CASRSHGVGDTQYF
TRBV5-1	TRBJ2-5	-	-	TGCGCCAGCAGCGCGAGGGGTTCCGGGGAGACCCAGTACTTC	CASSARGSGETQYF
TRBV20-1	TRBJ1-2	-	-	TGCAGTGCTAGAGCCCAGCAGTTGGGAGTCTATGGCTACACCTTC	CSARAQQLGVYGYTF
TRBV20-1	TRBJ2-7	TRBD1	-	TGCAGTGCTGGGGACAGGGATTCTGCGCACGAGCAGTACTTC	CSAGDRDSAHEQYF
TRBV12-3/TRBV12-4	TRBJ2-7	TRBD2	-	TGTGCCAGCAGTTCACACTCGGGGCGGGAGGACTCCTACGAGCAGTACTTC	CASSSHSGREDSYEQYF
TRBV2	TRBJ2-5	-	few	TGTGCCAGCAGAGGAATTGGATCGGAGACCCAGTACTTC	CASRGIGSETQYF
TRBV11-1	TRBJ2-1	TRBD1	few	TGTGCCAGCAGCTTAGGGGTCTGGGACAGGGGGCGTAGAGTCAATGAGCAGTTCTTC	CASSLGVWDRGRRVNEQFF
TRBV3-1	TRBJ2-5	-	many	TGTGCCAGCAGCCTATCGGGTGTAAAGACCCAGTACTTC	CASSLSGVKTQYF
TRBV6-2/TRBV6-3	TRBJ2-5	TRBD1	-	TGTGCCAGCAGTTTCGGACAGGCAAGGACCGAGACCCAGTACTTC	CASSFGQARTETQYF
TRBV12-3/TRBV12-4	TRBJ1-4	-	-	TGTGCCAGCAGTTTAGCTGGGTACGGGTCGGCTAATGAAAAACTGTTTTTT	CASSLAGYGSANEKLFF
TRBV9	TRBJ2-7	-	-	TGTGCCAGCAGCACTGGGGGCGATCCGGCCTACGAGCAGTACTTC	CASSTGGDPAYEQYF
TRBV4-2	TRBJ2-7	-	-	TGTGCCAGCAGCCAAGTTTCCACGGGAGCCTCCTACGAGCAGTACTTC	CASSQVSTGASYEQYF
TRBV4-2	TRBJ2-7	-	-	TGTGCCTGCAGCCAAGATCGAGGGGCAGGGTACGAGCAGTACTTC	CACSQDRGAGYEQYF
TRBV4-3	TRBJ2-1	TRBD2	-	TGCGCCAGCAGCCAAGGGAGGACTAGCACGGAGCAGTTCTTC	CASSQGRTSTEQFF
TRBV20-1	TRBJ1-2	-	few	TGCAGTGCCCACTCGGCAGCGGCGAACTATGGCTACACCTTC	CSAHSAAANYGYTF
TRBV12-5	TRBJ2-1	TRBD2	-	TGTGCTAGTGGTTTGGTACAGCGGGGGGAGACTAGCGGGAACTACAATGAGCAGTTCTTC	CASGLVQRGETSGNYNEQFF
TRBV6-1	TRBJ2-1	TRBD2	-	TGTGCCAGCAGCGAAGCGGGAGTTCATAGCAATGAGCAGTTCTTC	CASSEAGVHSNEQFF
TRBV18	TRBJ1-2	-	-	TGTGCCAGCTCACCATTGCTTACCGAAACAGGGATGGGTGGCTACACCTTC	CASSPLLTETGMGGYTF
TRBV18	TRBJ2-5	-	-	TGTGCCAGCTCACCGCTGGCGCGGGGAACGACCTATGAGCAGTACTTC	CASSPLARGTTYEQYF
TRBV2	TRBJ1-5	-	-	TGTGCCAGCAGCCGAGGGACAACCTTTTACAATCAGCCCCAGCATTTT	CASSRGTTFYNQPQHF
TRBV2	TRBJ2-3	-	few	TGTGCCAGCATCTTTACAGATACGCAGTATTTT	CASIFTDTQYF
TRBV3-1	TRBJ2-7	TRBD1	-	TGTGCCAGCAGCCAAGATGGCCCGGGACAGGGGTTTGGCGAGCAGTACTTC	CASSQDGPGQGFGEQYF
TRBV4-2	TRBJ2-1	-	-	TGTGCCAGCAGCCCGCAACAGGCGGGTACAGACAATGAGCAGTTCTTC	CASSPQQAGTDNEQFF
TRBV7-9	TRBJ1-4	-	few	TGTGCCAGCAGCCCCTCAGGGAGAGGAAGGCATGAAAAACTGTTTTTT	CASSPSGRGRHEKLFF
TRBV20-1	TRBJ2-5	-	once	TGCAGTGCCTCCTGGATTGGAGGAGTCCAAGAGACCCAGTACTTC	CSASWIGGVQETQYF
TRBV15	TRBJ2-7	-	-	TGTGCCACCAGCAGACCCGGGACTTTCTCCTACGAGCAGTACTTC	CATSRPGTFSYEQYF
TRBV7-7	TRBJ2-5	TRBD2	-	TGTGCCAGCAGCCCAGCTTTAGCGGGGCCCCCAGAGACCCAGTACTTC	CASSPALAGPPETQYF
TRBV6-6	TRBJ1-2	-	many	TGTGCCAGCAGCCCTGAGGGCTATGGCTACACCTTC	CASSPEGYGYTF
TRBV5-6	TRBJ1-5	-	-	TGTGCCAGCAGCTTCCTAACAGGGAATCAGCCCCAGCATTTT	CASSFLTGNQPQHF
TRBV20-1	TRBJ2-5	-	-	TGCAGTGCTAGCCTAGGTGGTCACGCCGACAATGAGCAGTACTTC	CSASLGGHADNEQYF